This T cell receptor beta chain was recovered during a study of preoperative IRX-2 immunotherapy in early breast cancer. This CDR3 comprises 13 residues. CDR1 and CDR2 (germline): SGHNT, YENEEA. Trimming shortened V by 0 bases and J by 14 bases, and 16 bases separated the two germline ends. TCRdb's table, derived via immunoSEQ multiplex PCR, lists solely in-frame clones and lacks some. The table lists approximately 13,000 clones, under 95% of them singletons. Indicated treatment: preoperative locoregional IRX-2 cytokine immunotherapy. Patients received preoperative, locoregional IRX-2 cytokine immunotherapy in a phase Ib study.

This clonotype was sampled from a human donor with breast cancer. This material was acquired from a patient treated with IRX-2 immunotherapy. The genes are TRBV11-3 and TRBJ1-2; D ambiguous. The chain's CDR3 is CASSLEPDRSLTF. The DNA for the CDR3 is TGTGCCAGCAGCTTAGAACCGGACCGAAGCTTAACCTTC.